This T cell receptor (beta chain) emerged from a study of vaccination and CD4 T cells after COVID-19. The CDR3 loop spans 13 amino acids. Trimming left V 4 bases short and J 4 bases short, with 11 bases between. CDR1 and CDR2 (germline): MGHRA, YSYEKL. TCRdb reanalysed the PCR reads using MiXCR and keeps one entry per CDR3 protein. The table lists tens of thousands of distinct CDR3 sequences, 45% to 55% of them singletons. The receptor comes from a human donor who had recovered from COVID-19. This rearrangement joins TRBV4-1 to TRBJ2-7; D possibly uses TRBD1 or TRBD2 (5 bases each). Sequences were derived from CD4+ T cells from blood, sampled before SARS-CoV-2 vaccination. CDR3 region: CASSLGERYEQYF. CDR3 nucleotide sequence: TGCGCCAGCAGCCTGGGGGAGAGGTACGAGCAGTACTTC.